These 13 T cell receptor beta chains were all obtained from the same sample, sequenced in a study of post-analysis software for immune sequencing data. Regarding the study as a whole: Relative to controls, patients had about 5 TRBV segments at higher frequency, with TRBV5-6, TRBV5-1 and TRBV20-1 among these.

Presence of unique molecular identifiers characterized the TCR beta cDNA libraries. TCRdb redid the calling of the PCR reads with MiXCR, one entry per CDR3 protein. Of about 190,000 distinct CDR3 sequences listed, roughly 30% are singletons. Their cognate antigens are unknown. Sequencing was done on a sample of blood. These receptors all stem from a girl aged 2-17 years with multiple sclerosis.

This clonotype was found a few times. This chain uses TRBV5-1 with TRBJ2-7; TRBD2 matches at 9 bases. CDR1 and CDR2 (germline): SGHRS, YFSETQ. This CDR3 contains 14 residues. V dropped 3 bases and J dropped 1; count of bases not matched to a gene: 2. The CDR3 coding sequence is TGCGCCAGCAGCTCGGGACTAGCTTCCTACGAGCAGTACTTC. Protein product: CASSSGLASYEQYF. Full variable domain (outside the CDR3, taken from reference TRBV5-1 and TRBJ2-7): KAGVTQTPRYLIKTRGQQVTLSCSPISGHRSVSWYQQTPGQGLQFLFEYFSETQRNKGNFPGRFSGRQFSNSRSEMNVSTLELGDSALYLCASSSGLASYEQYFGPGTRLTVT.

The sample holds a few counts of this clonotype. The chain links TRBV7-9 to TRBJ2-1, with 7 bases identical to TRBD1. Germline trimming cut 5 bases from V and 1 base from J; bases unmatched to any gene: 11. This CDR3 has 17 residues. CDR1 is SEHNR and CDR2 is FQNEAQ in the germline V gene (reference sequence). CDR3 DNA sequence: TGTGCCAGCAGCGTCCCACCACAGGGGATTTCCTACAATGAGCAGTTCTTC. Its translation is CASSVPPQGISYNEQFF.

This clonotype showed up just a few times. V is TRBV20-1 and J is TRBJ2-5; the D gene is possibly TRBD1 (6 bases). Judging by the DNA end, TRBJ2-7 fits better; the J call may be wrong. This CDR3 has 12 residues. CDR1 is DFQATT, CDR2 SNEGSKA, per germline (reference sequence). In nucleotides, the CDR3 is TGCAGTGCTAACAGGGATCGGAACGAGCAGTACTTC. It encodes CSANRDRNEQYF.

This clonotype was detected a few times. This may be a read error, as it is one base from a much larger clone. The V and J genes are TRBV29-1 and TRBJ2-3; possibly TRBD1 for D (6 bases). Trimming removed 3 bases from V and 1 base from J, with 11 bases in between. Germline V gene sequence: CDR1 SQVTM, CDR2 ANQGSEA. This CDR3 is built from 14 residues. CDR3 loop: CSVDGAGGTDTQYF. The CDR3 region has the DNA TGCAGCGTTGATGGGGCAGGGGGCACAGATACGCAGTATTTT.

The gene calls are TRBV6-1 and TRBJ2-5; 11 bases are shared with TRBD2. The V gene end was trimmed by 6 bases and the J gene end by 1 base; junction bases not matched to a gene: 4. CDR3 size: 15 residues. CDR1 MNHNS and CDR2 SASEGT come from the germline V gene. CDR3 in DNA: TGTGCCAGCAGCTTGACTAGCGGGGCCCAAGAGACCCAGTACTTC. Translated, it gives CASSLTSGAQETQYF.

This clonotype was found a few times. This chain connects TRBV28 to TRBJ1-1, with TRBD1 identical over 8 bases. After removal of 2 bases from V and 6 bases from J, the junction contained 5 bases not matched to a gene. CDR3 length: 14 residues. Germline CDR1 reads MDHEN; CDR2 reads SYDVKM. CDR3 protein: CASSLTGGVAEAFF. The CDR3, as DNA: TGTGCCAGCAGTTTAACAGGGGGAGTCGCTGAAGCTTTCTTT.

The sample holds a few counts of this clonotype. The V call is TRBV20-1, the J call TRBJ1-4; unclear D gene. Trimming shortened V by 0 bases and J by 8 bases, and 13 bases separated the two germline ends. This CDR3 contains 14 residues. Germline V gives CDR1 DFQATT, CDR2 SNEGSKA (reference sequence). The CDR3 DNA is TGCAGTGCTAGAGATGTTTGGGGAGAGGAAAAACTGTTTTTT. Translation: CSARDVWGEEKLFF.

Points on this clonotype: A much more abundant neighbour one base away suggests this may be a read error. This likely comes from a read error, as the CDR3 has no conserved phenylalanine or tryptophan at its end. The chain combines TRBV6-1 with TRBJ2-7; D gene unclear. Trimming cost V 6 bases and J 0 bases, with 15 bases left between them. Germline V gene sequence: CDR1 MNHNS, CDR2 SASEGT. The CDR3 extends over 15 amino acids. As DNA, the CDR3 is TGTGCCAGCAGCCCCGTTTTAGCCAGCTCCTACGAGCAGTACTGC. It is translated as CASSPVLASSYEQYC.

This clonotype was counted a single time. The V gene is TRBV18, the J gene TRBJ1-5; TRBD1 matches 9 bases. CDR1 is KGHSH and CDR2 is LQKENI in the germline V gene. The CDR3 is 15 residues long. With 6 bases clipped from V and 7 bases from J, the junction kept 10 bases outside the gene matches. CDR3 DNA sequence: TGTGCCAGCTCCCCCGGCGGACAGGGGACACAGCCCCAGCATTTT. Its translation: CASSPGGQGTQPQHF.

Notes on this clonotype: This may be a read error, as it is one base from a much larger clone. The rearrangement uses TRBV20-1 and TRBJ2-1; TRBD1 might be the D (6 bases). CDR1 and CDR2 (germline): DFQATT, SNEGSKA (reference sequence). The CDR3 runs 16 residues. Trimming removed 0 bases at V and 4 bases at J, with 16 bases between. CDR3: CSARDLARDTYNEQFF. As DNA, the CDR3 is TGCAGTGCTAGAGATCTAGCCAGGGACACATACAATGAGCAGTTCTTC.

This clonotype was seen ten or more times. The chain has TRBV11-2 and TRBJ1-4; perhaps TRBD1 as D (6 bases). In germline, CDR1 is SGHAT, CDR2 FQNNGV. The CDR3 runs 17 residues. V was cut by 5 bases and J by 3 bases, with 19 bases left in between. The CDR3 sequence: CASSRSGGASANEKLFF. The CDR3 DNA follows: TGTGCCAGCAGCCGCTCTGGGGGGGCGTCGGCTAATGAAAAACTGTTTTTT. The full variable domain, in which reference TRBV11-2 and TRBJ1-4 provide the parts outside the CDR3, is EAGVAQSPRYKIIEKRQSVAFWCNPISGHATLYWYQQILGQGPKLLIQFQNNGVVDDSQLPKDRFSAERLKGVDSTLKIQPAKLEDSAVYLCASSRSGGASANEKLFFGSGTQLSVL.

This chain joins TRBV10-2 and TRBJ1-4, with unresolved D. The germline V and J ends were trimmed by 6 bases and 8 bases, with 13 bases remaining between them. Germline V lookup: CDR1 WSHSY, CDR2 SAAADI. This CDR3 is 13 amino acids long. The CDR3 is CASSGGPTEKLFF. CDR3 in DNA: TGCGCCAGCAGCGGAGGACCAACGGAAAAACTGTTTTTT.

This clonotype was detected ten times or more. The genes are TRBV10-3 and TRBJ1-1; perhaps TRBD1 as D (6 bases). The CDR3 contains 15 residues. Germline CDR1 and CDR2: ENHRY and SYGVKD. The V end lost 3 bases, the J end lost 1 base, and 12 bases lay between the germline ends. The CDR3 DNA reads TGTGCCATCAGTGACCCAGGGGTTACGAACACTGAAGCTTTCTTT. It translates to CAISDPGVTNTEAFF.